Included here is one T cell receptor (beta chain) sequence, with context. The entry originates in a study of identical twins. MiXCR, run by TCRdb on the 5' RACE reads, gives a single entry per CDR3 protein. The table shows about 340,000 distinct CDR3 sequences, with 9% to 15% occurring only once. Germline CDR1 is SGHDN and CDR2 is FVKESK. V gave up 4 bases and J gave up 8 bases, with 11 bases separating them. The CDR3 consists of 12 residues. These data were also reused for a study on yellow fever vaccine responses in identical twins.

The sequenced sample consisted of CD8+ T cells sorted from blood. This sequence originates from a woman between 18 and 30 years old in good health. The rearrangement uses TRBV14 and TRBJ1-1; the D is unclear. CDR3 coding DNA: TGTGCCAGCAGCCCCTGGTCGGAAGAAGCTTTCTTT. Translating gives CASSPWSEEAFF.